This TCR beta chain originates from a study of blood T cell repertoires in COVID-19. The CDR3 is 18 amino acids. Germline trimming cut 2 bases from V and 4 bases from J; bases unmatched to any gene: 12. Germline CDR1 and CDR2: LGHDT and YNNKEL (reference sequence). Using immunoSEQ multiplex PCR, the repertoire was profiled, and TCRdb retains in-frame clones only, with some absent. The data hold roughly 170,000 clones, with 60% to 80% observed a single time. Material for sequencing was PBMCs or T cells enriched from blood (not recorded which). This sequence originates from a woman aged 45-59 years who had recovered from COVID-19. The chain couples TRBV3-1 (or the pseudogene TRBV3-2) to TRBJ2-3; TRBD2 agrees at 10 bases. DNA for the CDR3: TGTGCCAGCAGCCAACCGAGAGGGCTAGCGGGAGATCCAGATACGCAGTATTTT. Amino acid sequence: CASSQPRGLAGDPDTQYF.